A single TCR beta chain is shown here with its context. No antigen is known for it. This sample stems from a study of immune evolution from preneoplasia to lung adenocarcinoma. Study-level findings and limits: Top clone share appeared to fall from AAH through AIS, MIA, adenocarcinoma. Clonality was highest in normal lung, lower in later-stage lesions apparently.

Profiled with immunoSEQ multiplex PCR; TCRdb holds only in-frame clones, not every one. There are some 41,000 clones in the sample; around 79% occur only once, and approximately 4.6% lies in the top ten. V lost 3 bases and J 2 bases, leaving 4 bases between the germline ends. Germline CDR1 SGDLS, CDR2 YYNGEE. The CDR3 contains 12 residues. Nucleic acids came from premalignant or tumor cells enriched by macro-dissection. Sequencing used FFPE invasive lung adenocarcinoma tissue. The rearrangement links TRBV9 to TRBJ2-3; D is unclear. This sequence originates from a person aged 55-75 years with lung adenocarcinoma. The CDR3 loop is CASSGDTDTQYF. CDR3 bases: TGTGCCAGCAGCGGGGACACAGATACGCAGTATTTT.